These 18 T cell receptor beta chains were sequenced from one sample in a study of beta chain features in type 1 diabetes. As every portion of the isolated RNA was reverse transcribed, the sequencing read expressed TCRB transcripts. Sequencing was performed with immunoSEQ multiplex PCR; in TCRdb, only in-frame clones are kept and a portion is missing. The profile shows more than 300,000 clones, roughly 8% of them singletons. Sequencing was carried out using central memory CD4+ T cells from blood. These receptors were collected from a woman between 18 and 30 years old in good health.

This clone was found a few times. The genes are TRBV5-1 and TRBJ2-4; D is ambiguous. V lost 1 base and J 5 bases, leaving 1 base between the germline ends. Germline V gene data show CDR1 as SGHRS and CDR2 as YFSETQ. The CDR3 contains 11 residues. Here the CDR3 reads CASSLQNIQYF. For the CDR3, the DNA is TGCGCCAGCAGCTTGCAAAACATTCAGTACTTC.

Here the CDR3 DNA reads TGTGCCAGCAGCTTTCGACTAGCGGGAGGCTTCAATGAGCAGTTCTTC. Encoded protein: CASSFRLAGGFNEQFF. V usage is TRBV7-2 and J usage is TRBJ2-1; 13 positions agree with TRBD2. V lost 3 bases and J lost 6; bases outside the gene matches: 5. Germline-derived CDR1 and CDR2 are SGHTA and FQGNSA. The CDR3 contains 16 residues.

The chain employs TRBV27 and TRBJ2-4, with 10 bases aligning to TRBD1. Germline CDR1 and CDR2: MNHEY and SMNVEV (reference sequence). V lost 8 bases to trimming and J lost 6 bases; unmatched junction nucleotides: 10. This CDR3 spans 15 amino acids. The CDR3 bases are TGTGCCAGCCTATCCAAGGGGGACAGGGGAAACATTCAGTACTTC. It is translated as CASLSKGDRGNIQYF.

The J gene is TRBJ2-2, the V gene TRBV11-1; D is ambiguous. Germline CDR1 and CDR2: SGHAT and FQDESV (reference sequence). V lost 3 bases to trimming and J lost 4 bases, with 9 bases between them. The CDR3 is made up of 14 amino acids. Here the CDR3 DNA reads TGTGCCAGCAGCTTGGAACTTCTCACCGGGGAGCTGTTTTTT. This encodes CASSLELLTGELFF. Looking up the rest from reference TRBV11-1 and TRBJ2-2 gives the full variable domain: EAEVAQSPRYKITEKSQAVAFWCDPISGHATLYWYRQILGQGPELLVQFQDESVVDDSQLPKDRFSAERLKGVDSTLKIQPAELGDSAMYLCASSLELLTGELFFGEGSRLTVL.

This clone appeared a few times. J is TRBJ1-1 and V is TRBV10-3; D gene uncertain. V was shortened by 11 bases and J by 1 base, with 14 bases between the two germline ends. Germline lookup yields CDR1 ENHRY and CDR2 SYGVKD. CDR3 length equals 13 residues. As DNA, the CDR3 is TGTGCCGTGGAGGCAGAATCGAACACTGAAGCTTTCTTT. Its protein is CAVEAESNTEAFF.

The chain links TRBV15 to TRBJ1-3, with D tentatively TRBD1 (5 bases). Germline loops: CDR1 LNHNV, CDR2 YYDKDF (reference sequence). V was cut by 3 bases and J by 4 bases, with 16 bases left in between. This CDR3 is 16 amino acids long. The CDR3 region is CATSSFAGSIGNTIYF. The CDR3 DNA reads TGTGCCACCAGCAGTTTTGCAGGGTCTATCGGAAACACCATATATTTT.

This clone was seen a handful of times. Here the CDR3 DNA reads TGTGCCAGCTCACCAAACAGGGATGCGAATGAAAAACTGTTTTTT. As protein: CASSPNRDANEKLFF. The chain joins TRBV18 to TRBJ1-4, with TRBD1 as a possible D gene (6 bases). CDR1 KGHSH and CDR2 LQKENI come from the germline V gene. CDR3 length equals 15 residues. V was pared by 2 bases and J by 5 bases, with 12 bases between.

This clone was detected many times. The chain employs TRBV7-2 and TRBJ2-1; D gene uncertain. V lost 3 bases, J lost 6 bases, and 15 bases lay in between. Germline CDR1 SGHTA, CDR2 FQGNSA. CDR3 length: 15 amino acids. The CDR3 DNA follows: TGTGCCAGCAGCTTCCTCTCTAGTCTGGGCAATGAGCAGTTCTTC. Amino acids: CASSFLSSLGNEQFF.

This clone was counted at least ten times. The gene calls are TRBV5-1 and TRBJ2-2; D remains ambiguous. Germline assignment: CDR1 SGHRS and CDR2 YFSETQ. V shed 0 bases and J shed 3 bases, with 9 bases lying between them. The CDR3 length is 15 residues. Here the CDR3 reads CASSLEVGYTGELFF. CDR3 bases: TGCGCCAGCAGCTTGGAGGTTGGTTACACCGGGGAGCTGTTTTTT.

This clone has only a few counts. The chain joins TRBV5-1 to TRBJ2-2, with TRBD2 matching over 8 bases. The CDR3 covers 13 residues. Germline assignment: CDR1 SGHRS and CDR2 YFSETQ. The ends lost 4 bases at V and 6 bases at J; junction bases unmatched: 2. CDR3 in DNA: TGCGCCAGCAGCGCCGGGGGGGCCGGGGAGCTGTTTTTT. Amino acid sequence: CASSAGGAGELFF.

The V and J genes are TRBV27 and TRBJ1-1; 7 nucleotides line up with TRBD1. Germline trimming cut 5 bases from V and 0 bases from J; bases unmatched to any gene: 6. Germline lookup yields CDR1 MNHEY and CDR2 SMNVEV (reference sequence). This CDR3 contains 15 residues. The CDR3 DNA sequence: TGTGCCAGCAGTCCCCGACAGGGAGTGAACACTGAAGCTTTCTTT. Its translation is CASSPRQGVNTEAFF.

This chain joins TRBV7-2 and TRBJ2-7; the D is unclear. The CDR3 is 12 amino acids. Deletions cut 3 bases from V and 7 bases from J, with 10 bases between. Germline V gene sequence: CDR1 SGHTA, CDR2 FQGNSA. CDR3 protein: CASSFLLGEQYF. The CDR3 DNA follows: TGTGCCAGCAGCTTTCTCCTCGGGGAGCAGTACTTC.

This clone showed up many times. The chain links TRBV4-3 to TRBJ2-1, with 8 bases lining up with TRBD2. Losses at the gene ends were 0 bases for V and 5 bases for J; bases not matched to a gene: 9. Germline values: CDR1 LGHNA, CDR2 YSLEER. This CDR3 has 17 amino acids. Here the CDR3 DNA reads TGCGCCAGCAGCCAAGATAGTACGGGACTAGGGAACAATGAGCAGTTCTTC. Translating gives CASSQDSTGLGNNEQFF.

J is TRBJ2-1 and V is TRBV7-9; 10 bases are shared with TRBD2. The length of the CDR3 is 16 residues. Trimming removed 4 bases from V and 7 bases from J; junction bases left unmatched: 10. The V gene's germline CDR1 is SEHNR and CDR2 FQNEAQ (reference sequence). The CDR3 DNA sequence: TGTGCCAGCAGCTCCGGGTCGTCTAGCGGGAGAAATGAGCAGTTCTTC. This codes for CASSSGSSSGRNEQFF.

This clone was detected ten times or more. V usage is TRBV29-1 and J usage is TRBJ2-7; TRBD2 agrees at 10 bases. V trimming: 7 bases; J trimming: 3 bases; junction bases outside the gene matches: 12. Germline CDR1 SQVTM, CDR2 ANQGSEA. This CDR3 spans 15 amino acids. The CDR3 nucleotides read TGCAGCGCACTACTAAGGACTAGCGGTTTCTACGAGCAGTACTTC. Translated, it gives CSALLRTSGFYEQYF.

The chain has TRBV5-1 and TRBJ2-2; 9 bases map to TRBD2. The CDR3 loop spans 16 amino acids. Looked up from germline, CDR1 is SGHRS and CDR2 is YFSETQ. Trimming cost V 0 bases and J 7 bases; bases outside gene matches: 7. The CDR3 sequence: CASSLAASGNFGELFF. CDR3 bases: TGCGCCAGCAGCTTGGCCGCTAGCGGGAACTTCGGGGAGCTGTTTTTT.

This clone was observed a single time. The rearrangement uses TRBV2 and TRBJ1-2, with D hard to call. The V gene's germline CDR1 is SNHLY and CDR2 FYNNEI. Trimming removed 4 bases at V and 6 bases at J, with 9 bases between. The CDR3 is 12 residues long. The DNA for the CDR3 is TGTGCCAGCAGTGTGATTTCGAATGGCTACACCTTC. The encoded protein is CASSVISNGYTF.

This clone was seen more than once but under ten times. The chain uses TRBV19 and TRBJ2-1, with D maybe TRBD2 (6 bases). Per germline, CDR1 LNHDA and CDR2 SQIVND (reference sequence). The CDR3 has 14 amino acids. Between the trimmed V and J ends, which lost 3 bases and 5 bases, there was a span of 11 bases. The CDR3 region is CASSMRLENNEQFF. CDR3 nucleotides: TGTGCCAGTAGTATGCGACTAGAGAACAATGAGCAGTTCTTC.